The 10 T cell receptor beta chains presented below share a single source sample, sequenced in a study of breast tumors, draining lymph nodes, adjacent tissues. Samples came from axillary lymph nodes draining the breast cancer. One entry per CDR3 protein, called by TCRdb with MiXCR from the multiplex PCR reads. Of roughly 130,000 distinct CDR3 sequences listed, just under 20% are singletons. The material sequenced was axillary lymph node tissue. All receptors come from a female donor with breast cancer. Some clones in this sample may be carry-over from other donors' samples.

The sample holds many counts of this clonotype. The chain recombines TRBV5-1 with TRBJ2-5, with 7 bases fitting TRBD2. In germline, CDR1 is SGHRS, CDR2 YFSETQ. Trimming took 7 bases from V and 1 from J; bases not matched to a gene: 1. The CDR3 is 12 amino acids. The DNA of the CDR3 is TGCGCCAGCTCTAGCGGCCAAGAGACCCAGTACTTC. It yields the protein CASSSGQETQYF.

Points on this clonotype: A much larger clonotype is one base distant, so this may be a read error. The chain has TRBV25-1 and TRBJ2-7; D tentatively reads TRBD1 or TRBD2 (6 bases each). The CDR3 has 15 amino acids. CDR1 is MGHDK and CDR2 is SYGVNS in the germline V gene. The chain's CDR3 is CASSDGGGISGEQHF. CDR3 nucleotides: TGTGCCAGCAGTGATGGGGGCGGGATCTCGGGGGAGCAGCACTTC.

In its sample, this clonotype was seen many times. The J gene is TRBJ2-1, the V gene TRBV6-1; tentative D call: TRBD1 (6 bases). V dropped 1 base and J dropped 2 bases, with 9 bases sitting between them. CDR3 length: 15 amino acids. The germline CDR1 and CDR2 sequences are MNHNS and SASEGT. The CDR3 DNA follows: TGTGCCAGCAGTGAAGACAGGGTGGCCTACAATGAGCAGTTCTTC. It codes for CASSEDRVAYNEQFF.

This clonotype showed up many times. This rearrangement joins TRBV6-1 to TRBJ1-2; possible D gene TRBD1, 5 bases. V lost 2 bases and J 1 base, leaving 8 bases between the germline ends. The CDR3 has 14 amino acids. Germline V gives CDR1 MNHNS, CDR2 SASEGT. CDR3 DNA: TGTGCCAGCAGTGAATCGGACATTAACTATGGCTACACCTTC. This gives the protein CASSESDINYGYTF.

In the case of this clonotype: This may arise from a read error, as a much more abundant clone is one base away. The J gene is TRBJ2-6, the V gene TRBV20-1; the match to TRBD1 covers 7 bases. With V trimmed by 3 bases and J by 0 bases, 8 bases remained unmatched. The CDR3 has 17 amino acids. CDR1 and CDR2 (germline): DFQATT, SNEGSKA (reference sequence). CDR3 in DNA: TGCAGTGCTAGTAGCGACAGGGCCATCTCTGGGGCCAACGTCCTGACTTTC. Protein product: CSASSDRAISGANVLTF.

The chain uses TRBV27 and TRBJ2-7; D gene ambiguous. The CDR3 spans 14 residues. The V gene lost 0 bases and the J gene lost 3 bases, with 9 bases spanning the gap. The germline V gene encodes CDR1 MNHEY and CDR2 SMNVEV (reference sequence). CDR3 DNA: TGTGCCAGCAGTTTATCTATCCGCGTCTACGAGCAGTACTTC. Amino acids: CASSLSIRVYEQYF.

This clonotype was recorded many times. The chain couples TRBV7-2 to TRBJ2-3, with TRBD2 matching over 13 bases. After removal of 2 bases from V and 5 bases from J, the junction contained 4 bases not matched to a gene. Germline V CDR1 and CDR2: SGHTA, FQGNSA. The CDR3 is 16 residues long. The CDR3 region has the DNA TGTGCCAGCAGCTTATTGGGACTAGCGGGGAAAGATACGCAGTATTTT. It encodes CASSLLGLAGKDTQYF.

This clonotype was detected a few times. CDR3 DNA sequence: TGTGCCAGCAGTGAAGCGTCAGGTCCGACCGGGGAGCTGTTTTTT. Protein sequence: CASSEASGPTGELFF. The rearrangement links TRBV6-1 to TRBJ2-2; D is ambiguous. V gave up 0 bases and J gave up 5 bases, with 10 bases separating them. Germline CDR1 and CDR2: MNHNS and SASEGT. This CDR3 is built from 15 residues.

This clonotype was picked up many times. The V gene is TRBV20-1, the J gene TRBJ2-7; TRBD2 agrees at 12 bases. The germline V gene has CDR1 DFQATT and CDR2 SNEGSKA (reference sequence). The V and J ends lost 4 bases and 0 bases, in that order; junction bases with no gene match: 1. This CDR3 is 14 amino acids long. CDR3 amino acids: CSATLAGGSYEQYF. CDR3 nucleotides: TGCAGTGCTACACTAGCGGGAGGCTCCTACGAGCAGTACTTC.

In this sample, this clonotype turned up once. A read error may explain this, as a much larger clone is one base away. The V gene is TRBV6-5, the J gene TRBJ2-1, with 12 bases fitting TRBD2. Per germline, CDR1 MNHEY and CDR2 SVGAGI. The length of the CDR3 is 13 residues. The CDR3 DNA sequence: TGTGCCAGCAGCAGACTAGCGGGAGTTGAGCGGTTCTTC. Residues: CASSRLAGVERFF.